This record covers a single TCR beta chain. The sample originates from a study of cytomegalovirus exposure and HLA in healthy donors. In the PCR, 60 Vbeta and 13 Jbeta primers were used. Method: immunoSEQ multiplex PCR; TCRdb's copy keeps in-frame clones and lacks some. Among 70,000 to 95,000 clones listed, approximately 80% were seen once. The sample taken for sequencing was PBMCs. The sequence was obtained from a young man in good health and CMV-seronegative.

The CDR3 DNA sequence: TGTGCCAGTAGTATCACCGGGACAGGGACCTCACCCCTCCACTTT. As protein: CASSITGTGTSPLHF. The chain recombines TRBV19 with TRBJ1-6; 9 nucleotides line up with TRBD1. V gave up 3 bases and J gave up 10 bases; unmatched junction bases: 7. Per the germline V gene, CDR1 is LNHDA and CDR2 is SQIVND (reference sequence). The CDR3 is 15 residues long.